Below, one T cell receptor beta chain is given with its context. Its target is unknown. The record originates from a study of cytotoxic CD8 clonotypes in ibrutinib-treated CLL. Study in general: The response samples were taken once patients had been treated for a median of about 12 months, range 6 to 36. Findings and limits, study-wide: In comparison with age-matched healthy donors, baseline clonality was higher and tracked circulating CD8+ T-cell counts. At progression, clonality fell back toward baseline after rising at ibrutinib response.

Cryopreserved PBMCs yielded approximately 1.9 micrograms of genomic DNA for TCR beta libraries. This table comes from immunoSEQ multiplex PCR, and its TCRdb copy is limited to in-frame clones, with some not included. The sample includes hundreds of thousands of clones, 70% seen only once; the top ten take just over 15%. CDR1 is SGHRS and CDR2 is YFSETQ in the germline V gene. V was trimmed by 4 bases and J by 3 bases, leaving 13 bases between them. There are 14 residues in the CDR3. This rearrangement joins TRBV5-1 to TRBJ1-2; D perhaps matches TRBD1 (6 bases). The sequence came from a human donor with chronic lymphocytic leukemia. The specimen was PBMCs, collected after 24 months of ibrutinib treatment. CDR3 sequence: CASSPEGGDYGYTF. The CDR3 nucleotides read TGCGCCAGCAGCCCCGAGGGGGGCGACTATGGCTACACCTTC.